This T cell receptor (beta chain) was profiled in a study of T cells in localized non-small cell lung cancer. Study observations and caveats: When the top 100 tumor clones were examined, a median about 60 of them also appeared in the adjacent lung, which was paired and uninvolved. Sequencing involved a lone tumor region, leaving heterogeneity possible. Compared with tumor, uninvolved adjacent lung displayed greater T cell clonality, ranking highest overall.

Only in-frame clones appear in the TCRdb table, and some are missing; sequencing was by immunoSEQ multiplex PCR. The profile covers around 29,000 clones, with 92% appearing a single time and 4.2% taken by the ten largest. The CDR3 spans 17 residues. Germline V gene lookup returns CDR1 MNHEY and CDR2 SMNVEV (reference sequence). V lost 1 base to trimming and J lost 0 bases, with 16 bases between them. This clone turned up a few times. The antigen is not known. The sequences come from peripheral blood mononuclear cells, collected before any cancer treatment. The genes are TRBV27 and TRBJ2-7; either TRBD1 or TRBD2 may supply D (5 bases each). This clonotype originated in a woman between 35 and 70 years old with stage III lung adenocarcinoma. CDR3 DNA sequence: TGTGCCAGCAGTTTATACCCCCCGTCAGGGAGCTCCTACGAGCAGTACTTC. It encodes CASSLYPPSGSSYEQYF.